This T cell receptor (beta chain) derives from a study of cytomegalovirus exposure and HLA in healthy donors. Across the study: Both the 120 validation repertoires and the 550 to 750 first-cohort repertoires used the same platform, as reported by a later analysis. Points from the study as a whole: The study listed approximately 160 cytomegalovirus-associated TCR beta chains.

On this clone itself: Its antigen is still unknown.

The donors formed part of the approximately 120-subject validation cohort, distinct from the roughly 600-subject first cohort. Libraries were prepared by immunoSEQ multiplex PCR; TCRdb keeps only in-frame clonotypes and omits some of them. The profile shows approximately 210,000 clones, around 88% of them singletons. This TCR was recovered from a young woman in good health and CMV-seronegative. The sequencing sample was made of PBMCs.

The CDR3 bases are TGTGCCAGCAGCATCCGGACTAGCGCGATGGTAGAGCAGTACTTC. Amino acids: CASSIRTSAMVEQYF. The chain uses TRBV13 and TRBJ2-7, with 9 bases that match TRBD2. The CDR3 contains 15 residues. Germline values: CDR1 PRHDT, CDR2 FYEKMQ (reference sequence). V was pared by 5 bases and J by 7 bases, with 12 bases of the junction left unmatched.